This T cell receptor beta chain is from a study of metastatic and nonmetastatic thyroid tumors. No patient received treatment before thyroid surgery. Ten or more counts support this clone. Germline loops: CDR1 GTSNPN, CDR2 SVGIG (reference sequence). The CDR3 covers 16 residues. V was shortened by 0 bases and J by 5 bases, with 16 bases between the two germline ends. With MiXCR, TCRdb reprocessed the PCR reads. This sample yields approximately 70,000 clones, of which about 3.8% are seen a single time; 20% to 25% belongs to the top ten. The sequence came from a female donor with papillary thyroid cancer or a benign thyroid nodule (not recorded which). Some clones in this sample may be carry-over from other donors' samples. What was sequenced was blood. The rearrangement uses TRBV30 and TRBJ2-2; the D gene is possibly TRBD2 (6 bases). The CDR3 sequence is CAWSVRDSKSTGELFF. The CDR3 bases are TGTGCCTGGAGTGTCCGGGACTCAAAGAGTACCGGGGAGCTGTTTTTT.